This T cell receptor beta chain derives from a study of T cells of healthy individuals. This clonotype was seen a few times. Trimming left V 2 bases short and J 6 bases short, with 2 bases between. The CDR3 runs to 12 residues. Per the germline V gene, CDR1 is ENHRY and CDR2 is SYGVKD. TCRdb itself ran the 5' RACE reads through MiXCR, one entry per CDR3 protein. The sample contains about 96,000 distinct CDR3 sequences, approximately 16% of which appear only once. The chain combines TRBV10-3 with TRBJ1-6; D gene ambiguous. This receptor was identified in a human donor in good health. CDR3 amino acids: CAISESNSPLHF. Written as DNA, the CDR3 is TGTGCCATCAGTGAGAGTAATTCACCCCTCCACTTT.